Following are 23 T cell receptor beta chains from one sample sequenced in a study of blood T cell repertoires in COVID-19. TCRdb's table, derived via immunoSEQ multiplex PCR, lists solely in-frame clones and lacks some. This sample has fewer than 350,000 clones, with 80% to 95% found just once. Sequenced material: peripheral blood. These receptors were collected from a woman aged 30 to 39 with COVID-19, enrolled during active disease.

The chain links TRBV5-1 to TRBJ2-5; 14 bases fit TRBD2. Germline CDR1 SGHRS, CDR2 YFSETQ. The CDR3 runs to 17 residues. Germline trimming cut 0 bases from V and 5 bases from J; bases unmatched to any gene: 6. In DNA, the CDR3 is TGCGCCAGCAGCTTGGGAGTTCGACTAGCGGGAGGGGAGACCCAGTACTTC. This translates into CASSLGVRLAGGETQYF.

The rearrangement uses TRBV6-6 and TRBJ1-6; TRBD1 matches at 8 bases. The germline gives CDR1 MNHNY, CDR2 SVGAGI (reference sequence). The CDR3 runs 14 residues. Trimming at V came to 6 bases and at J to 9 bases, leaving 7 bases not matched to a gene. CDR3 DNA: TGTGCCAGCAGCTCGGACAGGGCCCGTTCACCCCTCCACTTT. It encodes CASSSDRARSPLHF.

The chain links TRBV30 to TRBJ1-1; D remains ambiguous. Germline CDR1 reads GTSNPN; CDR2 reads SVGIG (reference sequence). This CDR3 is built from 11 residues. V was pared by 8 bases and J by 5 bases, with 12 bases between. Here the CDR3 reads CAGVGRTEAFF. The CDR3 DNA reads TGTGCCGGGGTGGGGAGGACTGAAGCTTTCTTT.

The V and J genes are TRBV27 and TRBJ1-6; D perhaps matches TRBD1 (5 bases). This CDR3 contains 13 residues. Trimming pared 4 bases from V and 7 bases from J, leaving 8 bases between. Germline lookup yields CDR1 MNHEY and CDR2 SMNVEV (reference sequence). Written as DNA, the CDR3 is TGTGCCAGCAGTTCCAGGGTGAATTCACCCCTCCACTTT. This translates into CASSSRVNSPLHF.

The J gene is TRBJ1-1, the V gene TRBV5-8; D is undetermined. Between the trimmed V and J ends, which lost 5 bases and 1 base, there was a span of 12 bases. The germline gives CDR1 SGHTS, CDR2 YDEGEE. CDR3 length equals 14 residues. The DNA of the CDR3 is TGTGCCAGCAGGCCTTCGGGAGCGAACACTGAAGCTTTCTTT. It encodes CASRPSGANTEAFF. Supplemented by reference TRBV5-8 and TRBJ1-1, the full variable domain reads EAGVTQSPTHLIKTRGQQATLRCSPISGHTSVYWYQQALGLGLQFLLWYDEGEERNRGNFPPRFSGRQFPNYSSELNVNALELEDSALYLCASRPSGANTEAFFGQGTRLTVV.

This chain links TRBV27 with TRBJ1-5; D gene ambiguous. Germline CDR1 is MNHEY and CDR2 is SMNVEV (reference sequence). The CDR3 loop spans 15 amino acids. Trimming shortened V by 0 bases and J by 0 bases, and 6 bases separated the two germline ends. The chain's CDR3 is CASSLSRDSNQPQHF. CDR3 nucleotides: TGTGCCAGCAGTTTATCGAGGGATAGCAATCAGCCCCAGCATTTT.

The rearrangement uses TRBV2 and TRBJ1-2, with D perhaps matching TRBD1 (5 bases). CDR1 is SNHLY, CDR2 FYNNEI, per germline. Trimming cost V 3 bases and J 5 bases, with 10 bases left between them. The CDR3 sequence is 13 residues long. Written as DNA, the CDR3 is TGTGCCAGCAGTGAGGAGGGGCGGTATGGCTACACCTTC. Amino acids: CASSEEGRYGYTF.

This chain links TRBV6-5 with TRBJ2-7, with D unclear. V was clipped by 4 bases and J by 6 bases, with 7 bases between them. CDR3 length: 11 residues. The germline gives CDR1 MNHEY, CDR2 SVGAGI. For the CDR3, the DNA is TGTGCCAGCAGTTCCCGGGTCGAGCAGTACTTC. Its translation: CASSSRVEQYF.

Concerning this clone: Because the CDR3's place on the DNA is in doubt, the DNA is left out and the CDR3 is given as listed by TCRdb. This chain joins TRBV27 and TRBJ1-2. Ends included, the CDR3 has 12 residues. Germline CDR1 reads MNHEY; CDR2 reads SMNVEV (reference sequence). The CDR3: CASSSSGLSYTF.

A note on this clone: The same CDR3 can be traced to other DNA sequences in this sample. This chain connects TRBV27 to TRBJ1-1; 7 nucleotides align to TRBD1. CDR3 size: 14 residues. The germline V gene has CDR1 MNHEY and CDR2 SMNVEV (reference sequence). V was clipped by 4 bases and J by 0 bases; unmatched bases: 2. The CDR3 sequence is CASSSGQMNTEAFF. CDR3 sequence (DNA): TGTGCCAGCAGTTCGGGACAGATGAACACTGAAGCTTTCTTT.

The CDR3 spells CASRTSYGYTF. CDR3 DNA sequence: TGTGCCAGCAGAACAAGCTATGGCTACACCTTC. This chain links TRBV6-5 with TRBJ1-2, with no clear D. The CDR3 spans 11 residues. Trimming left V 6 bases short and J 4 bases short, with 6 bases between. Germline CDR1 reads MNHEY; CDR2 reads SVGAGI.

The chain is built from TRBV2 and TRBJ2-1; 8 bases agree with TRBD2. The J segment lost 1 base and the V segment lost 4 bases, leaving 3 bases of the junction unmatched. The CDR3 runs to 15 residues. CDR1 and CDR2 from the germline V gene are SNHLY and FYNNEI. In DNA form, the CDR3 reads TGTGCCAGCAGTGGGAGCGGGAGTTCCTACAATGAGCAGTTCTTC. Translating gives CASSGSGSSYNEQFF.

V and J are TRBV4-2 and TRBJ1-5, with 8 bases matching TRBD1. V was clipped by 1 base and J by 6 bases; unmatched bases: 8. The germline V gene has CDR1 LGHNA and CDR2 YNFKEQ. This CDR3 region has 16 residues. The CDR3 sequence is CASSQADDRGRQPQHF. The CDR3 DNA reads as TGTGCCAGCAGCCAAGCAGACGACAGGGGCCGTCAGCCCCAGCATTTT.

The V gene is TRBV21-1, the J gene TRBJ1-1; no check of the table's D call, TRBD1, against the DNA was made. TRBV21-1 is a pseudogene locus. The CDR3 is made up of 13 amino acids. CDR3 DNA: TGTGCCAGCAGCAAGGTTACTCCAGGCGAAGCTTTCTTT. Encoded protein: CASSKVTPGEAFF.

Regarding this clone: The sample contains more than one DNA sequence encoding this CDR3. The chain employs TRBV7-2 and TRBJ1-4; D is ambiguous. The CDR3 totals 14 residues. Trimming pared 4 bases from V and 1 base from J, leaving 7 bases between. Germline CDR1 is SGHTA and CDR2 is FQGNSA. CDR3 residues: CASSSGGTNEKLFF. CDR3 in DNA: TGTGCCAGCAGCTCGGGTGGAACTAATGAAAAACTGTTTTTT.

In its sample, this clone was seen once. V and J are TRBV7-2 and TRBJ2-2; possible D gene TRBD1, 5 bases. The CDR3 totals 14 residues. Trimming stripped 2 bases from V and 4 bases from J, with 8 bases between. Germline V gene lookup returns CDR1 SGHTA and CDR2 FQGNSA. The CDR3 sequence: CASSLSRGTGELFF. CDR3 DNA sequence: TGTGCCAGCAGCTTATCAAGGGGCACCGGGGAGCTGTTTTTT.

The rearrangement joins TRBV29-1 to TRBJ2-7; 8 positions match TRBD2. The trim removed 7 bases at V and 4 bases at J, leaving 6 bases unmatched. Germline-derived CDR1 and CDR2 are SQVTM and ANQGSEA. The CDR3 spans 12 residues. The CDR3 DNA reads as TGCAGCGCAGGGACTAGATCGTACGAGCAGTACTTC. Its protein product is CSAGTRSYEQYF.

CDR3 DNA sequence: TGTGCCAGCAGCTCACAGGGGGGGTCCTACAATGAGCAGTTCTTC. It codes for CASSSQGGSYNEQFF. V is TRBV3-1 (or the pseudogene TRBV3-2) and J is TRBJ2-1; the D gene is possibly TRBD1 (8 bases). The V end was cut by 5 bases, the J end by 1 base, with 12 bases between. Per the germline V gene, CDR1 is LGHDT and CDR2 is YNNKEL (reference sequence). This CDR3 region has 15 residues.

This rearrangement joins TRBV2 to TRBJ2-2, with 7 positions matching TRBD1. CDR1 is SNHLY and CDR2 is FYNNEI in the germline V gene. After removal of 5 bases from V and 1 base from J, the junction contained 4 bases not matched to a gene. The length of the CDR3 is 15 residues. CDR3 nucleotide sequence: TGTGCCAGCAGTCAGGACAGGCGGAACACCGGGGAGCTGTTTTTT. Protein product: CASSQDRRNTGELFF.

About this clone: Other nucleotide sequences from this sample produce the same CDR3. The chain carries TRBV6-5 and TRBJ1-5; no clear D gene. V lost 5 bases, J lost 1 base, and 6 bases lay in between. The CDR3 extends over 13 amino acids. In germline, CDR1 is MNHEY, CDR2 SVGAGI. As DNA, the CDR3 is TGTGCCAGCAGTCGGGGAAGCAATCAGCCCCAGCATTTT. Amino acid sequence: CASSRGSNQPQHF.

DNA for the CDR3: TGTGCCAGCAGCTTGGAGGACAGGCCGCTGGAGCAGTACTTC. It codes for CASSLEDRPLEQYF. This chain joins TRBV11-2 and TRBJ2-7; 7 bases fit TRBD1. The CDR3 consists of 14 residues. CDR1 is SGHAT, CDR2 FQNNGV, per germline. The V and J ends lost 3 bases and 7 bases, in that order; junction bases with no gene match: 9.

This chain joins TRBV2 and TRBJ2-7, with 11 bases matching TRBD1. The germline V gene has CDR1 SNHLY and CDR2 FYNNEI. V was clipped by 4 bases and J by 5 bases; unmatched bases: 7. The CDR3 covers 15 residues. CDR3 nucleotide sequence: TGTGCCAGCAGTGTCCTGAGGACAGGGGGCGACGAGCAGTACTTC. This codes for CASSVLRTGGDEQYF.

The gene calls are TRBV2 and TRBJ2-2; no clear D gene. Looked up from germline, CDR1 is SNHLY and CDR2 is FYNNEI. Trimming pared 2 bases from V and 6 bases from J, leaving 7 bases between. CDR3 length: 13 amino acids. The CDR3 sequence is CASSEFRSGELFF. CDR3 DNA: TGTGCCAGCAGTGAATTTCGTTCCGGGGAGCTGTTTTTT.